This entry lists 20 T cell receptor beta chains sequenced from one sample in a study of shared clonotypes between healthy human individuals. The assay was immunoSEQ multiplex PCR, and TCRdb's table has in-frame clones only and misses some. The sample yields about 730,000 clones, 72% seen once. Sequenced input: memory CD4+ T cells sorted from blood. Stated subset: CD45RA-negative fraction. The receptors shown here come from a woman between 25 and 40 years old in good health.

Many counts were recorded for this clone. The genes are TRBV27 and TRBJ2-1, with 14 bases matching TRBD2. Germline CDR1 and CDR2: MNHEY and SMNVEV (reference sequence). J gave up 7 bases and V 6 bases, and 8 bases lay outside the gene matches. The CDR3 runs to 16 residues. CDR3 sequence (DNA): TGTGCCAGCAGCCACGGACTAGCGGGAGGATCGAATGAGCAGTTCTTC. This codes for CASSHGLAGGSNEQFF.

The chain couples TRBV10-3 to TRBJ2-1; no definite D call. Trimming pared 7 bases from V and 1 base from J, leaving 11 bases between. The CDR3 extends over 14 amino acids. Germline V CDR1 and CDR2: ENHRY, SYGVKD. The chain's CDR3 is CAIKGTGSYNEQFF. DNA for the CDR3: TGTGCCATCAAGGGAACGGGTTCCTACAATGAGCAGTTCTTC.

This rearrangement joins TRBV10-3 to TRBJ1-4, with TRBD1 as a possible D gene (6 bases). V gave up 10 bases and J gave up 8 bases, with 17 bases separating them. This CDR3 region has 13 residues. CDR1 and CDR2 from the germline V gene are ENHRY and SYGVKD. The CDR3 spells CATSGQLNEKLFF. In DNA, the CDR3 is TGTGCCACTTCGGGACAACTGAACGAAAAACTGTTTTTT.

DNA for the CDR3: TGTGCCAGCAGCTTAGGCCGGAACCCTACCTACGAGCAGTACTTC. This encodes CASSLGRNPTYEQYF. The rearrangement uses TRBV7-6 and TRBJ2-7; D gene unclear. The CDR3 has 15 amino acids. Trimming cost V 1 base and J 2 bases, with 12 bases left between them. Germline CDR1 is SGHVS and CDR2 is FNYEAQ.

The chain combines TRBV19 with TRBJ2-2; D not certain. The V gene's germline CDR1 is LNHDA and CDR2 SQIVND (reference sequence). Trimming pared 4 bases from V and 2 bases from J, leaving 14 bases between. The CDR3 has 16 residues. CDR3 protein: CASSKVVSTNTGELFF. The DNA of the CDR3 is TGTGCCAGTAGTAAGGTCGTCAGTACTAACACCGGGGAGCTGTTTTTT. Based on the CDR3 plus reference TRBV19 and TRBJ2-2, the full variable domain is DGGITQSPKYLFRKEGQNVTLSCEQNLNHDAMYWYRQDPGQGLRLIYYSQIVNDFQKGDIAEGYSVSREKKESFPLTVTSAQKNPTAFYLCASSKVVSTNTGELFFGEGSRLTVL.

In the case of this clone: Other DNA sequences in this sample translate to the same CDR3. The chain joins TRBV28 to TRBJ2-5, with D uncertain. The CDR3 consists of 14 residues. V was clipped by 2 bases and J by 2 bases, with 9 bases between them. The germline gives CDR1 MDHEN, CDR2 SYDVKM. CDR3 protein: CASSLGGRQETQYF. The DNA for the CDR3 is TGTGCCAGCAGTTTAGGTGGCAGGCAAGAGACCCAGTACTTC.

The chain uses TRBV19 and TRBJ1-1, with D unclear. Trimming cost V 7 bases and J 1 base, with 10 bases left between them. In germline, CDR1 is LNHDA, CDR2 SQIVND (reference sequence). There are 13 residues in the CDR3. The CDR3 loop is CASNLRENTEAFF. CDR3 DNA: TGTGCCAGTAACCTACGGGAGAACACTGAAGCTTTCTTT.

This clone was recorded once. This chain joins TRBV5-5 and TRBJ1-5, with D tentatively TRBD1 (6 bases). V lost 5 bases and J lost 8, with 17 bases in between. Germline CDR1 SGHKS, CDR2 YYEKEE (reference sequence). The CDR3 has 14 amino acids. The CDR3 loop reads CASRDRLRGEPQHF. CDR3 DNA sequence: TGTGCCAGCAGAGACAGGCTCAGGGGTGAGCCCCAGCATTTT.

This chain connects TRBV27 to TRBJ2-5, with 8 nucleotides matching TRBD1. This CDR3 contains 13 residues. Germline V lookup: CDR1 MNHEY, CDR2 SMNVEV (reference sequence). V shed 4 bases and J 4 bases; nucleotides not matched to a gene: 2. This chain's CDR3 is CASSWTGLETQYF. Written as DNA, the CDR3 is TGTGCCAGCAGTTGGACAGGGCTAGAGACCCAGTACTTC.

The genes are TRBV4-2 and TRBJ2-7; tentatively, D is TRBD1 or TRBD2 (5 bases each). Germline V gene lookup returns CDR1 LGHNA and CDR2 YNFKEQ. The V end was cut by 1 base, the J end by 0 bases, with 16 bases between. This CDR3 region has 17 residues. The CDR3 DNA reads TGTGCCAGCAGCCAAGGGATCGGGACGTCCCTCTCCTACGAGCAGTACTTC. Protein product: CASSQGIGTSLSYEQYF.

To note about this clone: One end of the junction is discordant with germline, which a read error may explain. This sequence joins TRBV11-2 and TRBJ2-7; D is possibly TRBD1 (6 bases). This CDR3 contains 11 residues. Germline V lookup: CDR1 SGHAT, CDR2 FQNNGV. Written as DNA, the CDR3 is TGTGCCAGCAGCCAAAACGGCAGGGGTGCATTC. Protein: CASSQNGRGAF.

The V gene is TRBV5-4, the J gene TRBJ2-3; no reliable D call. The germline V and J ends were trimmed by 0 bases and 6 bases, with 11 bases remaining between them. This CDR3 region has 14 residues. Germline V gives CDR1 SGHNT, CDR2 YYREEE (reference sequence). The CDR3 loop is CASSLGLPPDTQYF. Written as DNA, the CDR3 is TGTGCCAGCAGCTTGGGACTCCCACCCGATACGCAGTATTTT. Complete variable domain (other parts from reference TRBV5-4 and TRBJ2-3): ETGVTQSPTHLIKTRGQQVTLRCSSQSGHNTVSWYQQALGQGPQFIFQYYREEENGRGNFPPRFSGLQFPNYSSELNVNALELDDSALYLCASSLGLPPDTQYFGPGTRLTVL.

The chain uses TRBV11-1 and TRBJ2-5, with D perhaps matching TRBD2 (5 bases). Germline assignment: CDR1 SGHAT and CDR2 FQDESV (reference sequence). Trimming stripped 5 bases from V and 4 bases from J, with 23 bases between. The CDR3 has 17 residues. CDR3 nucleotide sequence: TGTGCCAGCAGCCCTCTAATCGGACTCCTTGAAAGAGAGACCCAGTACTTC. Protein sequence: CASSPLIGLLERETQYF.

The V and J genes are TRBV25-1 and TRBJ2-5; 8 bases align to TRBD1. Gene TRBJ2-7 matches the end of the DNA better, so the J call may be wrong. CDR1 MGHDK and CDR2 SYGVNS come from the germline V gene. The CDR3 runs to 14 residues. CDR3 sequence reads: CASTNDRGPYEQYF. In nucleotides, the CDR3 is TGTGCCAGCACCAATGACAGGGGACCCTACGAGCAGTACTTC.

V is TRBV28 and J is TRBJ2-1; 7 bases line up with TRBD2. The CDR3 has 14 amino acids. Per the germline V gene, CDR1 is MDHEN and CDR2 is SYDVKM. The ends lost 6 bases at V and 0 bases at J; junction bases unmatched: 2. CDR3 nucleotide sequence: TGTGCCAGCAGGCGCGGGAGCTCCTACAATGAGCAGTTCTTC. This codes for CASRRGSSYNEQFF.

The chain's CDR3 is CASGIGGIYNEQFF. DNA for the CDR3: TGTGCCAGCGGAATCGGGGGAATTTACAATGAGCAGTTCTTC. The gene calls are TRBV6-6 and TRBJ2-1; a possible D gene is TRBD2 (6 bases). The germline V gene has CDR1 MNHNY and CDR2 SVGAGI (reference sequence). The V gene lost 8 bases and the J gene lost 4 bases, with 15 bases spanning the gap. CDR3 length equals 14 residues.

This CDR3 reads CASSSQANRDYEQYF. The DNA for the CDR3 is TGTGCCAGCAGTTCCCAAGCCAACAGAGACTACGAGCAGTACTTC. This chain connects TRBV28 to TRBJ2-7, with D unresolved. The V gene's germline CDR1 is MDHEN and CDR2 SYDVKM. The germline V and J ends were trimmed by 4 bases and 3 bases, with 16 bases remaining between them. CDR3 size: 15 residues.

The chain links TRBV12-5 to TRBJ2-2; TRBD1 aligns across 7 bases. Germline trimming cut 6 bases from V and 1 base from J; bases unmatched to any gene: 8. Germline V gene data show CDR1 as LGHNT and CDR2 as FRNRAP. The CDR3 is made up of 16 amino acids. The CDR3 nucleotides read TGTGCTAGTGGCCCCCCTCGACAGGGGAACACCGGGGAGCTGTTTTTT. It specifies CASGPPRQGNTGELFF.

This clone was found a few times. The chain recombines TRBV11-2 with TRBJ2-7; 10 bases map to TRBD2. CDR1 and CDR2 (germline): SGHAT, FQNNGV. The trim removed 5 bases at V and 2 bases at J, leaving 9 bases unmatched. CDR3 length equals 16 residues. For the CDR3, the DNA is TGTGCCAGCAGCCGATCTTTAGGACTAGCGGCCTACGAGCAGTACTTC. This encodes CASSRSLGLAAYEQYF.

About this clone: This CDR3 is also generated by other DNA sequences in the sample. J is TRBJ2-1 and V is TRBV11-3; the D gene is possibly TRBD2 (6 bases). The CDR3 consists of 14 residues. V was trimmed by 1 base and J by 2 bases, leaving 6 bases between them. Germline V gene lookup returns CDR1 SGHNT and CDR2 YENEEA. The CDR3 reads CASSLGGTYNEQFF. CDR3 in DNA: TGTGCCAGCAGCTTAGGCGGGACCTACAATGAGCAGTTCTTC. The whole variable domain, remainder taken from reference TRBV11-3 and TRBJ2-1, is EAGVVQSPRYKIIEKKQPVAFWCNPISGHNTLYWYLQNLGQGPELLIRYENEEAVDDSQLPKDRFSAERLKGVDSTLKIQPAELGDSAVYLCASSLGGTYNEQFFGPGTRLTVL.